Below are 11 T cell receptor beta chains sequenced from a single sample in a study of patients with pleural tuberculosis. MiXCR was run by TCRdb on the reads, yielding one entry per CDR3 protein. This table holds around 54,000 distinct CDR3 sequences, 7.3% found once. The receptors originated from a human donor with pleural tuberculosis.

V usage is TRBV12-3 or TRBV12-4 and J usage is TRBJ2-6; D remains unclear. Trimming took off 1 base at V and 5 bases at J, with 3 bases between the two ends. The CDR3 loop spans 13 amino acids. The CDR3 nucleotides are TGTGCCAGCAGTTTAGGCAGGGCCAACGTCCTGACTTTC. Amino acids: CASSLGRANVLTF.

This clonotype was detected ten times or more. The chain carries TRBV2 and TRBJ2-1, with 10 bases lining up with TRBD2. There are 16 residues in the CDR3. Trimming at V came to 6 bases and at J to 7 bases, leaving 12 bases not matched to a gene. The germline gives CDR1 SNHLY, CDR2 FYNNEI. The CDR3 loop is CASSESGLAGVNEQFF. The CDR3 nucleotides are TGTGCCAGCAGCGAAAGTGGTCTAGCGGGAGTGAATGAGCAGTTCTTC. Using reference TRBV2 and TRBJ2-1 for the parts outside the CDR3, the full variable domain is EPEVTQTPSHQVTQMGQEVILRCVPISNHLYFYWYRQILGQKVEFLVSFYNNEISEKSEIFDDQFSVERPDGSNFTLKIRSTKLEDSAMYFCASSESGLAGVNEQFFGPGTRLTVL.

This clonotype appeared many times. This chain joins TRBV10-3 and TRBJ2-1; 12 bases fit TRBD2. The CDR3 consists of 16 residues. CDR1 is ENHRY, CDR2 SYGVKD, per germline. With V trimmed by 4 bases and J by 6 bases, 7 bases remained unmatched. CDR3 region: CAISAGGLAGINEQFF. The CDR3 nucleotides are TGTGCCATCAGTGCAGGAGGACTAGCGGGAATCAATGAGCAGTTCTTC.

Only a few counts were recorded for this clonotype. The chain combines TRBV12-1 with TRBJ2-1; the table's D call, TRBD2, has no DNA check behind it. TRBV12-1 is recorded as a pseudogene. The CDR3 runs to 16 residues. The CDR3 bases are TGTGCCAGCAGCTTTATAGCGGGAGGAAGGAACAATGAGCAGTTCTTC. This translates into CASSFIAGGRNNEQFF.

The chain links TRBV29-1 to TRBJ1-1; D not resolved. Trimming stripped 1 base from V and 0 bases from J, with 12 bases between. CDR1 and CDR2 from the germline V gene are SQVTM and ANQGSEA. The CDR3 extends over 15 amino acids. CDR3 amino acids: CSVEVLRGMNTEAFF. As DNA, the CDR3 is TGCAGCGTTGAAGTATTACGGGGAATGAACACTGAAGCTTTCTTT.

The chain carries TRBV2 and TRBJ2-5; D gene uncertain. This CDR3 has 12 amino acids. Trimming stripped 1 base from V and 7 bases from J, with 7 bases between. CDR1 SNHLY and CDR2 FYNNEI come from the germline V gene. CDR3 nucleotides: TGTGCCAGCAGTGAAGAGGTGGGGACCCAGTACTTC. Its protein product is CASSEEVGTQYF.

The chain carries TRBV5-5 and TRBJ2-1; 7 positions agree with TRBD1. Trimming took 6 bases from V and 7 from J; bases not matched to a gene: 4. Germline CDR1 is SGHKS and CDR2 is YYEKEE (reference sequence). The CDR3 spans 12 residues. The CDR3 is CASTKQGNEQFF. For the CDR3, the DNA is TGTGCCAGCACCAAACAGGGGAATGAGCAGTTCTTC. Supplemented by reference TRBV5-5 and TRBJ2-1, the full variable domain reads DAGVTQSPTHLIKTRGQQVTLRCSPISGHKSVSWYQQVLGQGPQFIFQYYEKEERGRGNFPDRFSARQFPNYSSELNVNALLLGDSALYLCASTKQGNEQFFGPGTRLTVL.

This clonotype was picked up many times. The chain employs TRBV20-1 and TRBJ2-3; D unresolved. The CDR3 covers 11 residues. Looked up from germline, CDR1 is DFQATT and CDR2 is SNEGSKA (reference sequence). Deletions cut 5 bases from V and 4 bases from J, with 7 bases between. The DNA for the CDR3 is TGCAGTGCTCAGCTCTCAGATACGCAGTATTTT. Translation gives CSAQLSDTQYF.

The V gene is TRBV12-3 or TRBV12-4, the J gene TRBJ2-1, with TRBD1 matching 10 bases. The V and J ends lost 5 bases and 13 bases, in that order; junction bases with no gene match: 5. This CDR3 contains 12 residues. CDR3 in amino acids: CASSRDRGAQFF. The DNA for the CDR3 is TGTGCCAGCAGTAGGGACAGGGGAGCCCAGTTCTTC.

This clonotype was detected ten times or more. This chain connects TRBV3-1 to TRBJ1-1; a weak D match, TRBD1 (5 bases). V dropped 2 bases and J dropped 3 bases, with 10 bases sitting between them. The CDR3 contains 14 residues. Per germline, CDR1 LGHDT and CDR2 YNNKEL (reference sequence). As DNA, the CDR3 is TGTGCCAGCAGCCAATTATTGGGGGACACTGAAGCTTTCTTT. This translates into CASSQLLGDTEAFF.

This clonotype was picked up many times. The chain recombines TRBV6-2 or TRBV6-3 with TRBJ2-3; D is unresolved. Germline loops: CDR1 MNHEY, CDR2 SVGEGT. The CDR3 totals 11 residues. Trimming pared 8 bases from V and 3 bases from J, leaving 6 bases between. The CDR3 is CASGLTDTQYF. CDR3 nucleotides: TGTGCCAGCGGTTTGACAGATACGCAGTATTTT.